The subject of this entry is one T cell receptor (beta chain). The antigen is undetermined. The V gene lost 9 bases and the J gene lost 0 bases, with 17 bases spanning the gap. This CDR3 contains 15 residues. Germline CDR1 and CDR2: SNHLY and FYNNEI. The data belong to a study of cytomegalovirus exposure and HLA in healthy donors. About the research overall: In a later analysis, the roughly 110 validation repertoires were reported to have used the same platform as the approximately 690 first-cohort repertoires.

Regarding the study as a whole: Within the approximately 120 validation repertoires, first-cohort TCR clusters tended to co-occur, according to a later analysis. Rare TCR sequences dominated, though some public TCRs recurred in many donors. The study recorded 150 to 200 TCR beta chains that were cytomegalovirus-associated.

Assay: immunoSEQ multiplex PCR; the TCRdb copy retains only in-frame clones and omits some. The sample has 170,000 or so clones, 85% seen once. V and J are TRBV2 and TRBJ1-1; D ambiguous. The sample taken for sequencing was PBMCs. The sequence was obtained from a man aged 18 to 29 in good health and CMV-seropositive. CDR3 protein: CASSWRVAMNTEAFF. For the CDR3, the DNA is TGTGCCAGTTCCTGGAGGGTGGCAATGAACACTGAAGCTTTCTTT.